These T cell receptor beta chains were read from a single sample in a study of T-cell reconstitution after alpha-beta-depleted transplantation in children. TCRdb redid the calling of the PCR reads with MiXCR, one entry per CDR3 protein. The table shows 150,000 to 250,000 distinct CDR3 sequences, with roughly 6% occurring only once. The sample in question was PBMCs, obtained before TCRalphabeta/CD19-depleted stem cell transplant. These receptors were taken from a girl under three years old with combined immunodeficiency, due to receive a stem cell transplant. Each CDR3 is given with its conserved first and last residue. The D gene is left open where the match is weak. A row's size may be missing; if present it is once, few, many or a size class.

clone size	V gene	J gene	D gene	CDR3 protein	CDR3 DNA
many	TRBV15	TRBJ1-3	NA	CATSSALGGYSGNTIYF	TGTGCCACCAGCAGTGCTTTGGGAGGTTACTCTGGAAACACCATATATTTT
many	TRBV28	TRBJ2-3	TRBD2	CASSLPAGGQDTQYF	TGTGCCAGCAGTTTACCCGCGGGGGGGCAAGATACGCAGTATTTT
many	TRBV12-3/TRBV12-4	TRBJ2-5	NA	CASSFGDWETQYF	TGTGCCAGCAGTTTTGGGGACTGGGAGACCCAGTACTTC
many	TRBV27	TRBJ2-1	NA	CASSTAGHEFGYNEQFF	TGTGCCAGCAGTACTGCAGGGCATGAATTTGGCTACAATGAGCAGTTCTTC
many	TRBV29-1	TRBJ1-2	NA	CSVDLVWGYTF	TGCAGCGTTGATCTAGTCTGGGGCTACACCTTC
many	TRBV29-1	TRBJ1-1	NA	CSVPIGVRTEAFF	TGCAGCGTCCCGATAGGGGTGCGCACTGAAGCTTTCTTT
many	TRBV9	TRBJ2-3	NA	CASAGTTDTQYF	TGTGCCAGCGCCGGGACTACAGATACGCAGTATTTT
many	TRBV29-1	TRBJ2-1	NA	CSALLGVRQFF	TGCAGCGCCCTGCTAGGGGTCAGGCAGTTCTTC
few	TRBV11-3	TRBJ2-3	TRBD2	CASSFWTSGGLTDTQYF	TGTGCCAGCAGCTTCTGGACTAGCGGGGGCCTCACAGATACGCAGTATTTT
many	TRBV11-2	TRBJ1-3	NA	CASSLVGANTIYF	TGTGCCAGCAGCCTGGTGGGGGCGAACACCATATATTTT
many	TRBV5-5	TRBJ2-7	NA	CASSLGDTSGEQYF	TGTGCCAGCAGCTTAGGGGACACCTCCGGCGAGCAGTACTTC
few	TRBV20-1	TRBJ2-3	TRBD1	CSARGQGQDTQYF	TGCAGTGCTAGAGGACAGGGCCAAGATACGCAGTATTTT
many	TRBV12-3/TRBV12-4	TRBJ2-1	NA	CASTLPDNEQFF	TGTGCCAGCACCCTCCCAGACAATGAGCAGTTCTTC
many	TRBV15	TRBJ2-2	NA	CATSRDLGPPNTGELFF	TGTGCCACCAGCAGAGATCTGGGACCGCCAAACACCGGGGAGCTGTTTTTT
many	TRBV7-3	TRBJ2-2	NA	CASSSDRTLTGELFF	TGTGCCAGCAGCTCCGACAGGACCCTCACCGGGGAGCTGTTTTTT
many	TRBV20-1	TRBJ2-1	NA	CSARDQRTPYNEQFF	TGCAGTGCTAGAGATCAGCGGACCCCCTACAATGAGCAGTTCTTC
many	TRBV6-2/TRBV6-3	TRBJ1-5	NA	CASSYRHLSNQPQHF	TGTGCCAGCAGTTACCGACACCTTAGCAATCAGCCCCAGCATTTT
many	TRBV3-1	TRBJ2-7	TRBD1	CASSQVSTGQGEQYF	TGTGCCAGCAGCCAGGTGTCGACAGGGCAGGGCGAGCAGTACTTC
NA	TRBV14	TRBJ2-1	TRBD2	CASSQEGLATYNEQFF	TGTGCCAGCAGCCAAGAGGGACTAGCCACCTACAATGAGCAGTTCTTC
few	TRBV5-5	TRBJ1-5	NA	CASSPGPFDQPQHF	TGTGCCAGCAGCCCGGGACCCTTTGATCAGCCCCAGCATTTT